The 10 T cell receptor beta chains reported below all come from one sample, sequenced in a study of radiotherapy plus CTLA-4 blockade in lung cancer. Sequencing was performed with immunoSEQ multiplex PCR; in TCRdb, only in-frame clones are kept and a portion is missing. The sample yields about 55,000 clones, approximately 84% seen once. The sequenced sample was peripheral blood, obtained from a patient treated with radiotherapy plus ipilimumab. The receptors here all came from a human donor with non-small cell lung cancer whose response to radiotherapy plus ipilimumab could not be evaluated.

DNA of the CDR3: TGTGCCAGCAGGGACAGGGGCGCTGGCAATCAGCCCCAGCATTTT. It codes for CASRDRGAGNQPQHF. The chain joins TRBV28 to TRBJ1-5; 9 positions agree with TRBD1. There are 15 residues in the CDR3. Germline loops: CDR1 MDHEN, CDR2 SYDVKM. J gave up 2 bases and V 6 bases, and 5 bases lay outside the gene matches.

The chain links TRBV28 to TRBJ1-2; the match to TRBD1 covers 8 bases. Looked up from germline, CDR1 is MDHEN and CDR2 is SYDVKM. This CDR3 spans 15 amino acids. V trimming: 1 base; J trimming: 6 bases; junction bases outside the gene matches: 7. Here the CDR3 reads CASSLSDREVNGYTF. DNA of the CDR3: TGTGCCAGCAGTTTATCGGACAGGGAAGTTAATGGCTACACCTTC.

The rearrangement joins TRBV5-6 to TRBJ2-1; 8 nucleotides agree with TRBD2. The CDR3 contains 15 residues. CDR1 is SGHDT and CDR2 is YYEEEE in the germline V gene. The trim removed 3 bases at V and 4 bases at J, leaving 6 bases unmatched. CDR3 sequence (DNA): TGTGCCAGCAGCTCGGACGGGAGGGCGTACAATGAGCAGTTCTTC. Amino acids: CASSSDGRAYNEQFF.

The chain uses TRBV10-3 and TRBJ2-7, with 9 bases lining up with TRBD1. This CDR3 comprises 17 residues. Germline lookup yields CDR1 ENHRY and CDR2 SYGVKD. V trimming: 0 bases; J trimming: 3 bases; junction bases outside the gene matches: 9. The CDR3 bases are TGTGCCATCAGTGAGTCGAATAGGGACAGGGAGGACTACGAGCAGTACTTC. Encoded protein: CAISESNRDREDYEQYF.

This chain joins TRBV6-5 and TRBJ2-1; D remains unclear. Trimming took 8 bases from V and 5 from J, leaving 10 bases between them. This CDR3 has 12 amino acids. Per germline, CDR1 MNHEY and CDR2 SVGAGI. In DNA, the CDR3 is TGTGCCAGCTCCGACTTTGACAATGAGCAGTTCTTC. Translated, it gives CASSDFDNEQFF.

The chain employs TRBV30 and TRBJ1-2, with D hard to call. V lost 4 bases and J 4 bases, leaving 16 bases between the germline ends. The germline V gene has CDR1 GTSNPN and CDR2 SVGIG (reference sequence). There are 14 residues in the CDR3. The CDR3 region is CAWKGGLAPYGYTF. DNA for the CDR3: TGTGCCTGGAAGGGAGGCTTGGCTCCCTATGGCTACACCTTC.

This clone was observed once. This sequence joins TRBV6-6 and TRBJ1-1; D ambiguous. CDR3 length: 13 amino acids. V lost 2 bases to trimming and J lost 8 bases, with 12 bases between them. The V gene's germline CDR1 is MNHNY and CDR2 SVGAGI (reference sequence). The CDR3 DNA follows: TGTGCCAGCAGTTACGACAATCGCAGGGAAGCTTTCTTT. It codes for CASSYDNRREAFF.

The chain recombines TRBV4-1 with TRBJ1-1, with unresolved D. Germline V gives CDR1 MGHRA, CDR2 YSYEKL. V lost 5 bases to trimming and J lost 0 bases, with 16 bases between them. This CDR3 is built from 16 residues. For the CDR3, the DNA is TGCGCCAGCAGCTCGTTTGTTGGCGGGCTGAACACTGAAGCTTTCTTT. Protein product: CASSSFVGGLNTEAFF.

J is TRBJ2-5 and V is TRBV11-2; no clear D gene. Germline CDR1 SGHAT, CDR2 FQNNGV. The CDR3 has 14 residues. The V gene lost 2 bases and the J gene lost 5 bases, with 12 bases spanning the gap. The CDR3 loop is CASSLRSIRETQYF. CDR3 DNA sequence: TGTGCCAGCAGCTTAAGGAGCATCCGGGAGACCCAGTACTTC.

CDR3 bases: TGTGCCAGCAGTGACTCGAGTCGAGCGGGAGGGAGGAATGAGCAGTTCTTC. Protein: CASSDSSRAGGRNEQFF. The J gene is TRBJ2-1, the V gene TRBV6-4, with 10 bases fitting TRBD2. The trim removed 0 bases at V and 7 bases at J, leaving 9 bases unmatched. There are 17 residues in the CDR3. Germline CDR1 is MRHNA and CDR2 is SNTAGT.